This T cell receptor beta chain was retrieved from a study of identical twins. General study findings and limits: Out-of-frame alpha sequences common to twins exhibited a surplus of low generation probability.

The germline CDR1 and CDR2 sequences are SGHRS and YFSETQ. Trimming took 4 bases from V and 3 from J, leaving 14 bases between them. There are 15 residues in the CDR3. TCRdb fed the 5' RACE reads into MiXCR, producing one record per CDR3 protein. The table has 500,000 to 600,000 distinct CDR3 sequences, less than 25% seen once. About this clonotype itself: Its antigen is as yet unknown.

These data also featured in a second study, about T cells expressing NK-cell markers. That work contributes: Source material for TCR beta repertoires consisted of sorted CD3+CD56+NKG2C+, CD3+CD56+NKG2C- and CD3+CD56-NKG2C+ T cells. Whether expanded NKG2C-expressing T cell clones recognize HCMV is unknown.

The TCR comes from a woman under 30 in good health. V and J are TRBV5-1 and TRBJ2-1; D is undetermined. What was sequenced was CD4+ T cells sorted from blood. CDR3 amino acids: CASSPGQPLYNEQFF. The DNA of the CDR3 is TGCGCCAGCAGCCCAGGCCAGCCCCTCTACAATGAGCAGTTCTTC. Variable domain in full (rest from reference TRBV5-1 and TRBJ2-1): KAGVTQTPRYLIKTRGQQVTLSCSPISGHRSVSWYQQTPGQGLQFLFEYFSETQRNKGNFPGRFSGRQFSNSRSEMNVSTLELGDSALYLCASSPGQPLYNEQFFGPGTRLTVL.